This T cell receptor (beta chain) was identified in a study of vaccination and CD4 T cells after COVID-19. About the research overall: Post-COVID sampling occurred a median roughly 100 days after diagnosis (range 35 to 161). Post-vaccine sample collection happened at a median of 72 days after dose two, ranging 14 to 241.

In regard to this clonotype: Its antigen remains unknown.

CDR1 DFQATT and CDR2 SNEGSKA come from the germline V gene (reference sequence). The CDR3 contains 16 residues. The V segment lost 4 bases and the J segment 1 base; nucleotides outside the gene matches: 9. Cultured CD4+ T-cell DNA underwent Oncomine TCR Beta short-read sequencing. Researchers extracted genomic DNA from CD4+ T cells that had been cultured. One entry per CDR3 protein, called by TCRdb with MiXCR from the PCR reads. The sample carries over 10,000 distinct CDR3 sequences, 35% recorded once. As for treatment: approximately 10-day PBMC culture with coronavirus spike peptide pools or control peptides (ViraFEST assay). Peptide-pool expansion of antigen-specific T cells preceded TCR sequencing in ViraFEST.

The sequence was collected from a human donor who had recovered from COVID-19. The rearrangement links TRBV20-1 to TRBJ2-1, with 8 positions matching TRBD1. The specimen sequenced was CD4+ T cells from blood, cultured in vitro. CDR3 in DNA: TGCAGTGCTACCAATCGACAGGGGAGGTCCTACAATGAGCAGTTCTTC. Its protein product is CSATNRQGRSYNEQFF.